One and the same sample provided the 27 T cell receptor beta chains below, sequenced in a study of blood T cell repertoires in COVID-19. Libraries were prepared by immunoSEQ multiplex PCR; TCRdb keeps only in-frame clonotypes and omits some of them. Of around 100,000 clones listed, under 85% were seen once; the top ten hold 24%. The specimen was peripheral blood. The receptor source for this set is a human donor in a cohort sampled during active COVID-19.

CDR3 region: CASSASPQSDNEQFF. CDR3 bases: TGCGCCAGCAGCGCCAGCCCCCAGAGCGACAATGAGCAGTTCTTC. V gene TRBV5-1 combines with J gene TRBJ2-1; no firm D call. Trimming took off 4 bases at V and 5 bases at J, with 16 bases between the two ends. CDR1 SGHRS and CDR2 YFSETQ come from the germline V gene. The CDR3 extends over 15 amino acids.

J is TRBJ2-7 and V is TRBV6-5, with D possibly matching TRBD1 (5 bases). V lost 4 bases to trimming and J lost 4 bases, with 17 bases between them. Germline loops: CDR1 MNHEY, CDR2 SVGAGI. The CDR3 contains 15 residues. CDR3 sequence reads: CASSSPKAGKYEQYF. The CDR3 DNA reads TGTGCCAGCAGTTCCCCTAAGGCAGGGAAATACGAGCAGTACTTC.

V usage is TRBV18 and J usage is TRBJ2-5, with TRBD2 matching 9 bases. This CDR3 contains 16 residues. The V segment lost 1 base and the J segment 1 base; nucleotides outside the gene matches: 4. CDR1 is KGHSH and CDR2 is LQKENI in the germline V gene. DNA for the CDR3: TGTGCCAGCTCACCACGGCTAGCGGGACCCCAAGAGACCCAGTACTTC. Protein product: CASSPRLAGPQETQYF.

The CDR3 region is CASSYDSGGLAGNTGELFF. CDR3 nucleotides: TGTGCCAGCTCCTACGACAGCGGGGGACTAGCGGGGAACACCGGGGAGCTGTTTTTT. The rearrangement links TRBV18 to TRBJ2-2; TRBD2 aligns across 12 bases. The CDR3 is made up of 19 amino acids. V was pared by 6 bases and J by 1 base, with 12 bases of the junction left unmatched. Germline V gene lookup returns CDR1 KGHSH and CDR2 LQKENI. Using reference TRBV18 and TRBJ2-2 for the parts outside the CDR3, the full variable domain is NAGVMQNPRHLVRRRGQEARLRCSPMKGHSHVYWYRQLPEEGLKFMVYLQKENIIDESGMPKERFSAEFPKEGPSILRIQQVVRGDSAAYFCASSYDSGGLAGNTGELFFGEGSRLTVL.

The CDR3 here is CAISEWRGGTDTQYF. CDR3 sequence (DNA): TGTGCCATCAGTGAGTGGCGCGGGGGAACAGATACGCAGTATTTT. The V gene is TRBV10-3, the J gene TRBJ2-3, with TRBD2 matching over 7 bases. J was trimmed by 3 bases and V by 1 base; bases with no gene match: 4. Looked up from germline, CDR1 is ENHRY and CDR2 is SYGVKD. The CDR3 consists of 15 residues.

The chain uses TRBV9 and TRBJ2-2; the match to TRBD1 covers 7 bases. The CDR3 is made up of 16 amino acids. The trim removed 4 bases at V and 0 bases at J, leaving 6 bases unmatched. CDR1 SGDLS and CDR2 YYNGEE come from the germline V gene. The CDR3 nucleotides read TGTGCCAGCAGCCCTAGGGGACAGACGAACACCGGGGAGCTGTTTTTT. This sequence encodes CASSPRGQTNTGELFF.

In its sample, this clone was seen once. The rearrangement uses TRBV15 and TRBJ2-1; TRBD2 might be the D (6 bases). CDR1 is LNHNV and CDR2 is YYDKDF in the germline V gene (reference sequence). Trimming cost V 2 bases and J 5 bases, with 7 bases left between them. CDR3 size: 13 residues. The CDR3 loop reads CATSRLANNEQFF. The DNA of the CDR3 is TGTGCCACCAGCAGACTAGCGAACAATGAGCAGTTCTTC.

The chain is built from TRBV7-6 and TRBJ2-2; the D gene is possibly TRBD2 (6 bases). Germline V gene data show CDR1 as SGHVS and CDR2 as FNYEAQ. CDR3 length equals 13 residues. V lost 5 bases and J 7 bases, leaving 11 bases between the germline ends. This CDR3 is CASSTREFGELFF. DNA of the CDR3: TGTGCCAGCAGCACCCGGGAGTTCGGGGAGCTGTTTTTT.

The genes are TRBV5-1 and TRBJ1-5; 8 positions agree with TRBD1. This CDR3 contains 15 residues. J lost 3 bases, V lost 4 bases, and 6 bases had no gene match. Per the germline V gene, CDR1 is SGHRS and CDR2 is YFSETQ. The CDR3 nucleotides read TGCGCCAGCAGCCTAGGACAGGGTGACAATCAGCCCCAGCATTTT. Amino acids: CASSLGQGDNQPQHF.

The J gene is TRBJ1-2, the V gene TRBV19; D might be TRBD1 (5 bases). Germline V gives CDR1 LNHDA, CDR2 SQIVND (reference sequence). The CDR3 extends over 14 amino acids. Deletions cut 8 bases from V and 8 bases from J, with 21 bases between. The CDR3 DNA follows: TGTGCCAGTCAATTCGACACAGGCAACCTAGGCTACACCTTC. It encodes CASQFDTGNLGYTF.

V usage is TRBV5-1 and J usage is TRBJ1-2, with 10 bases fitting TRBD1. CDR1 and CDR2 (germline): SGHRS, YFSETQ. The CDR3 is 15 residues long. After removal of 0 bases from V and 6 bases from J, the junction contained 5 bases not matched to a gene. CDR3 protein: CASSLGQGANHGYTF. The CDR3 nucleotides are TGCGCCAGCAGCTTGGGACAGGGGGCGAACCATGGCTACACCTTC.

The chain combines TRBV6-2 or TRBV6-3 with TRBJ2-3; 12 bases align to TRBD2. The ends lost 2 bases at V and 6 bases at J; junction bases unmatched: 3. The CDR3 has 15 amino acids. Per germline, CDR1 MNHEY and CDR2 SVGEGT. The CDR3 spells CASSYLAGGVDTQYF. The DNA of the CDR3 is TGTGCCAGCAGTTACCTAGCGGGGGGGGTGGATACGCAGTATTTT.

The chain combines TRBV19 with TRBJ1-4; perhaps TRBD1 as D (6 bases). This CDR3 has 15 residues. Germline V gene sequence: CDR1 LNHDA, CDR2 SQIVND (reference sequence). The V end was cut by 6 bases, the J end by 4 bases, with 15 bases between. The CDR3 DNA sequence: TGTGCCAGTAGCCGACAGGACGCCGGTAATGAAAAACTGTTTTTT. Its protein is CASSRQDAGNEKLFF.

This rearrangement joins TRBV5-5 to TRBJ2-1, with TRBD2 identical over 9 bases. The CDR3 is 15 residues long. Trimming removed 0 bases from V and 9 bases from J; junction bases left unmatched: 7. Germline CDR1 reads SGHKS; CDR2 reads YYEKEE (reference sequence). CDR3 sequence reads: CASSLVASGTGEQFF. CDR3 in DNA: TGTGCCAGCAGCTTGGTGGCTAGCGGGACCGGTGAGCAGTTCTTC.

J is TRBJ2-5 and V is TRBV7-2; 9 nucleotides match TRBD1. The CDR3 extends over 14 amino acids. Germline CDR1 SGHTA, CDR2 FQGNSA. The ends lost 8 bases at V and 5 bases at J; junction bases unmatched: 9. The CDR3 DNA follows: TGTGCCAGCGGGACAGGGATTAACGGGGAGACCCAGTACTTC. Translating gives CASGTGINGETQYF.

This chain uses TRBV19 with TRBJ1-5; D call uncertain. The CDR3 extends over 12 amino acids. Trimming stripped 3 bases from V and 5 bases from J, with 5 bases between. Per the germline V gene, CDR1 is LNHDA and CDR2 is SQIVND (reference sequence). The CDR3: CASSIPYQPQHF. In nucleotides, the CDR3 is TGTGCCAGTAGTATCCCTTATCAGCCCCAGCATTTT.

V usage is TRBV7-2 and J usage is TRBJ1-2; 8 bases align to TRBD1. V trimming: 4 bases; J trimming: 4 bases; junction bases outside the gene matches: 5. This CDR3 is 14 amino acids long. Germline V gives CDR1 SGHTA, CDR2 FQGNSA. CDR3 protein: CASSSDRAVYGYTF. In DNA, the CDR3 is TGTGCCAGCAGCTCGGACAGGGCGGTCTATGGCTACACCTTC.

This chain uses TRBV6-5 with TRBJ1-5, with 10 bases identical to TRBD1. This CDR3 region has 14 residues. CDR1 and CDR2 (germline): MNHEY, SVGAGI. With V trimmed by 6 bases and J by 3 bases, 2 bases remained unmatched. This CDR3 is CASRGQGFNQPQHF. The CDR3 region has the DNA TGTGCCAGCAGGGGACAGGGGTTCAATCAGCCCCAGCATTTT.

The chain joins TRBV6-2 or TRBV6-3 to TRBJ1-2, with D possibly TRBD1 on 5 matching bases. Trimming removed 5 bases from V and 4 bases from J, with 14 bases in between. There are 14 residues in the CDR3. Germline CDR1 MNHEY, CDR2 SVGEGT. The CDR3 DNA reads as TGTGCCAGCAGTCGCGGGGGACCCTCCTATGGCTACACCTTC. Amino acid sequence: CASSRGGPSYGYTF.

The rearrangement links TRBV5-1 to TRBJ2-7, with 8 bases matching TRBD2. V gave up 2 bases and J gave up 1 base; unmatched junction bases: 2. The CDR3 spans 14 residues. Germline V gene sequence: CDR1 SGHRS, CDR2 YFSETQ. The CDR3: CASSFQRGSYEQYF. The CDR3 bases are TGCGCCAGCAGCTTTCAGCGGGGGTCCTACGAGCAGTACTTC.

The gene calls are TRBV6-2 or TRBV6-3 and TRBJ2-2, with D perhaps matching TRBD1 (6 bases). The CDR3 totals 17 residues. Deletions cut 2 bases from V and 2 bases from J, with 15 bases between. Per the germline V gene, CDR1 is MNHEY and CDR2 is SVGEGT. The chain's CDR3 is CASSYGSGASNTGELFF. DNA for the CDR3: TGTGCCAGCAGTTACGGTTCAGGGGCTTCAAACACCGGGGAGCTGTTTTTT.

The rearrangement uses TRBV6-6 and TRBJ2-5; 9 nucleotides match TRBD1. The CDR3 is made up of 14 amino acids. V lost 2 bases, J lost 4 bases, and 2 bases stayed unmatched. Germline lookup yields CDR1 MNHNY and CDR2 SVGAGI (reference sequence). CDR3 amino acids: CASSYRGQGETQYF. In DNA form, the CDR3 reads TGTGCCAGCAGTTACCGGGGACAGGGAGAGACCCAGTACTTC.

This chain connects TRBV5-1 to TRBJ2-1; 8 bases align to TRBD2. The CDR3 totals 16 residues. Germline V gene lookup returns CDR1 SGHRS and CDR2 YFSETQ. J gave up 4 bases and V 6 bases, and 12 bases lay outside the gene matches. The CDR3 bases are TGCGCCAGCACCGAACCTTCGGGAGGGTCTTACAATGAGCAGTTCTTC. Translation: CASTEPSGGSYNEQFF.

The V call is TRBV7-8, the J call TRBJ2-7, with D unresolved. Germline values: CDR1 SGHVS, CDR2 FQNEAQ. This CDR3 has 15 amino acids. V was cut by 0 bases and J by 0 bases, with 9 bases left in between. DNA of the CDR3: TGTGCCAGCAGCTTAGCGGCCAGGCCCTCCTACGAGCAGTACTTC. This gives the protein CASSLAARPSYEQYF.

V gene TRBV18 combines with J gene TRBJ1-3; perhaps TRBD1 as D (5 bases). The germline V gene has CDR1 KGHSH and CDR2 LQKENI. The CDR3 contains 18 residues. The V gene lost 3 bases and the J gene lost 0 bases, with 18 bases spanning the gap. CDR3 nucleotide sequence: TGTGCCAGCTCACCCATCATACTACAGGATTCCTCTGGAAACACCATATATTTT. Its translation is CASSPIILQDSSGNTIYF.

The chain recombines TRBV9 with TRBJ1-1; TRBD1 is a possible D gene (6 bases). The CDR3 consists of 16 residues. Looked up from germline, CDR1 is SGDLS and CDR2 is YYNGEE. V shed 0 bases and J shed 1 base, with 13 bases lying between them. The CDR3 sequence is CASSVDPLQGNTEAFF. CDR3 sequence (DNA): TGTGCCAGCAGCGTAGACCCTCTACAGGGGAACACTGAAGCTTTCTTT. Full variable domain (remainder filled in from reference TRBV9 and TRBJ1-1): DSGVTQTPKHLITATGQRVTLRCSPRSGDLSVYWYQQSLDQGLQFLIQYYNGEERAKGNILERFSAQQFPDLHSELNLSSLELGDSALYFCASSVDPLQGNTEAFFGQGTRLTVV.

V is TRBV3-1 (or the pseudogene TRBV3-2) and J is TRBJ2-1; 12 positions match TRBD2. The CDR3 is made up of 17 amino acids. Germline CDR1 is LGHDT and CDR2 is YNNKEL (reference sequence). Trimming cost V 1 base and J 9 bases; bases outside gene matches: 10. The CDR3 here is CASSQARLAGVIAEQFF. The CDR3 DNA reads TGTGCCAGCAGCCAAGCCAGACTAGCGGGAGTTATCGCTGAGCAGTTCTTC.